These 8 T cell receptor beta chains came from one sample sequenced in a study of graft-versus-host responses after intestinal transplantation (dated by TCRdb to about 2021). Receptor amplification or capture employed the immunoSEQ multiplex PCR assay. TCRdb's version of the immuneACCESS table is confined to in-frame rearrangements and falls short of the full clone set. An unresolved V gene accounts for under half of the shortfall where checked; the remainder is of unknown origin. Across this sample there are some 22,000 clones, with 90% seen only once. The top ten hold 2% of the sample. Specimen: PBMCs, collected about 41 days after intestinal transplant. These receptors came from a human patient who received an intestinal transplant, so some T cells may come from the graft donor.

This clone was seen a single time. This rearrangement joins TRBV2 to TRBJ2-7; the match to TRBD2 covers 9 bases. J lost 2 bases, V lost 3 bases, and 2 bases had no gene match. The CDR3 runs 14 residues. Germline V gives CDR1 SNHLY, CDR2 FYNNEI. CDR3 in DNA: TGTGCCAGCAGTGAGCGGGAGGGCCCCTACGAGCAGTACTTC. Its protein is CASSEREGPYEQYF.

The chain combines TRBV12-5 with TRBJ1-1; 12 positions agree with TRBD1. J was trimmed by 4 bases and V by 2 bases; bases with no gene match: 14. This CDR3 is built from 19 residues. CDR1 LGHNT and CDR2 FRNRAP come from the germline V gene. CDR3: CASGLRYGTGGAGSTEAFF. The CDR3 nucleotides read TGTGCTAGTGGTTTGCGGTACGGGACAGGGGGCGCTGGGAGCACTGAAGCTTTCTTT. Complete variable domain (other parts from reference TRBV12-5 and TRBJ1-1): DARVTQTPRHKVTEMGQEVTMRCQPILGHNTVFWYRQTMMQGLELLAYFRNRAPLDDSGMPKDRFSAEMPDATLATLKIQPSEPRDSAVYFCASGLRYGTGGAGSTEAFFGQGTRLTVV.

This chain uses TRBV30 with TRBJ2-4; 8 bases line up with TRBD1. The CDR3 is made up of 15 amino acids. V gave up 5 bases and J gave up 0 bases; unmatched junction bases: 6. Germline CDR1 is GTSNPN and CDR2 is SVGIG (reference sequence). The CDR3 region is CAWGDRWIAKNIQYF. The CDR3 coding sequence is TGTGCCTGGGGGGACAGGTGGATAGCCAAAAACATTCAGTACTTC. Full variable domain (outside the CDR3, taken from reference TRBV30 and TRBJ2-4): SQTIHQWPATLVQPVGSPLSLECTVEGTSNPNLYWYRQAAGRGLQLLFYSVGIGQISSEVPQNLSASRPQDRQFILSSKKLLLSDSGFYLCAWGDRWIAKNIQYFGAGTRLSVL.

The gene calls are TRBV27 and TRBJ2-1; a possible D gene is TRBD1 (6 bases). Germline assignment: CDR1 MNHEY and CDR2 SMNVEV (reference sequence). V lost 3 bases and J lost 1, with 19 bases in between. The CDR3 sequence is 18 residues long. The CDR3, as DNA: TGTGCCAGCAGTTTCTTTCCGCCCACAGGGTCTTCCTACAATGAGCAGTTCTTC. This gives the protein CASSFFPPTGSSYNEQFF.

The V call is TRBV27, the J call TRBJ2-7, with a tentative D call TRBD1 (5 bases). Trimming cost V 6 bases and J 3 bases, with 15 bases left between them. The CDR3 length is 14 residues. The germline CDR1 and CDR2 sequences are MNHEY and SMNVEV (reference sequence). CDR3 DNA: TGTGCCAGCAGCGTCGGGCAGGGCAGCTACGAGCAGTACTTC. As protein: CASSVGQGSYEQYF.

V is TRBV4-3 and J is TRBJ2-7, with 8 bases that match TRBD1. The CDR3 consists of 15 residues. Germline assignment: CDR1 LGHNA and CDR2 YSLEER. J lost 2 bases, V lost 0 bases, and 3 bases had no gene match. In nucleotides, the CDR3 is TGCGCCAGCAGCCAAGACTGGGACAGGCCCTACGAGCAGTACTTC. Protein: CASSQDWDRPYEQYF.

This clone was seen a handful of times. The chain joins TRBV30 to TRBJ1-1; no clear D. The CDR3 length is 16 residues. V was pared by 2 bases and J by 1 base, with 17 bases between. Germline V gives CDR1 GTSNPN, CDR2 SVGIG (reference sequence). CDR3 amino acids: CAWSLALLSSNTEAFF. In DNA, the CDR3 is TGTGCCTGGAGTCTAGCCCTTCTCTCGTCGAACACTGAAGCTTTCTTT.

The chain couples TRBV6-5 to TRBJ2-7; TRBD1 is a possible D gene (6 bases). V was pared by 3 bases and J by 0 bases, with 12 bases between. This CDR3 region has 15 residues. CDR1 is MNHEY and CDR2 is SVGAGI in the germline V gene. Here the CDR3 reads CASSYSGTNSYEQYF. As DNA, the CDR3 is TGTGCCAGCAGTTATTCCGGGACAAACTCCTACGAGCAGTACTTC.